The following is a T cell receptor (beta chain) sequence with its context. Its antigen is not identified. The PCR used 60 Vbeta and 13 Jbeta primers. Generated by immunoSEQ multiplex PCR, the TCRdb table keeps only in-frame clones and is missing some. The data hold 150,000 to 200,000 clones, with roughly 83% observed a single time. The sample belongs to a study of cytomegalovirus exposure and HLA in healthy donors. Study-wide points: The authors considered a cluster of highly shared sequence variants likely to be a sequencing artifact.

There are 14 residues in the CDR3. V dropped 1 base and J dropped 5; count of bases not matched to a gene: 3. Germline CDR1 reads SEHNR; CDR2 reads FQNEAQ (reference sequence). This chain connects TRBV7-9 to TRBJ2-7, with 9 bases matching TRBD1. The sequenced material came from PBMCs. This clonotype was sampled from a boy between 10 and 17 years old in good health and CMV-seronegative. The CDR3 coding sequence is TGTGCCAGCAGCTTAGGGACAGGGGTTAACGAGCAGTACTTC. Its protein product is CASSLGTGVNEQYF.